Following are 9 T cell receptor beta chains from one sample sequenced in a study of T cell changes during pregnancy in multiple sclerosis. The repertoire was sequenced with immunoSEQ multiplex PCR; TCRdb's copy has only in-frame clones and lacks some. The data show roughly 69,000 clones, 90% to 95% seen once. The sequencing used peripheral blood, collected after pregnancy. The receptors shown here come from a female donor with multiple sclerosis, enrolled in a pregnancy study.

This chain uses TRBV6-1 with TRBJ1-6; D gene uncertain. The length of the CDR3 is 14 residues. Germline-derived CDR1 and CDR2 are MNHNS and SASEGT. V lost 8 bases and J lost 9, with 17 bases in between. The CDR3 DNA sequence: TGTGCCAGCTGTCCGCCGGGTAGAGTTTCACCCCTCCACTTT. Translating gives CASCPPGRVSPLHF.

The chain employs TRBV18 and TRBJ2-7; 9 nucleotides line up with TRBD1. Germline V gene data show CDR1 as KGHSH and CDR2 as LQKENI. The CDR3 consists of 14 residues. V lost 6 bases to trimming and J lost 7 bases; unmatched junction nucleotides: 10. CDR3 DNA: TGTGCCAGCTCCCCCGGGACAGGGTCGGGGGAGCAGTACTTC. Amino acid sequence: CASSPGTGSGEQYF.

The chain combines TRBV28 with TRBJ1-5, with 7 positions matching TRBD1. The CDR3 has 14 amino acids. The V gene end was trimmed by 5 bases and the J gene end by 5 bases; junction bases not matched to a gene: 6. From germline, CDR1 is MDHEN and CDR2 SYDVKM. The CDR3 is CASSLGQVYQPQHF. In DNA form, the CDR3 reads TGTGCCAGCAGTCTCGGACAGGTCTATCAGCCCCAGCATTTT.

The V gene is TRBV5-1, the J gene TRBJ2-2; 9 positions agree with TRBD2. CDR3 length: 16 amino acids. The V and J ends lost 4 bases and 5 bases, in that order; junction bases with no gene match: 9. Germline loops: CDR1 SGHRS, CDR2 YFSETQ. Here the CDR3 DNA reads TGCGCCAGCAGCCGAGAACAGACTAGCGGTACCGGGGAGCTGTTTTTT. It encodes CASSREQTSGTGELFF.

The chain employs TRBV6-1 and TRBJ2-1, with 9 bases that match TRBD1. The V gene's germline CDR1 is MNHNS and CDR2 SASEGT. Unmatched junction bases numbered 7, after V lost 5 bases and J lost 5 bases. The CDR3 consists of 15 residues. The CDR3 is CASSPTGGKHNEQFF. The DNA for the CDR3 is TGTGCCAGCAGTCCTACAGGGGGCAAACACAATGAGCAGTTCTTC.

This chain's CDR3 is CASSPPTWRERPEQFF. DNA for the CDR3: TGTGCCAGCTCACCACCGACTTGGCGGGAGAGGCCTGAGCAGTTCTTC. This rearrangement joins TRBV18 to TRBJ2-1; 7 positions agree with TRBD2. V shed 0 bases and J 9 bases; nucleotides not matched to a gene: 11. The germline CDR1 and CDR2 sequences are KGHSH and LQKENI. The CDR3 is made up of 16 amino acids.

This chain links TRBV9 with TRBJ1-3; TRBD1 matches at 7 bases. The germline CDR1 and CDR2 sequences are SGDLS and YYNGEE. V was clipped by 3 bases and J by 0 bases; unmatched bases: 6. The CDR3 is 16 amino acids. The CDR3 coding sequence is TGTGCCAGCAGCGCGCTCCGACAGGGCTCTGGAAACACCATATATTTT. As protein: CASSALRQGSGNTIYF.

CDR3 in amino acids: CASSSERRRARVCAFF. CDR3 DNA sequence: TGTGCCAGCAGCTCTGAGCGGCGAAGGGCGAGGGTTTGTGCTTTCTTT. The chain carries TRBV14 and TRBJ1-1, with D unclear. V lost 5 bases, J lost 11 bases, and 27 bases lay in between. The CDR3 has 16 residues. From germline, CDR1 is SGHDN and CDR2 FVKESK.

The CDR3 region has the DNA TGTGCCAGCAGCTTAGAGGGACTAGCCGAATACGAGCAGTACTTC. As protein: CASSLEGLAEYEQYF. The V call is TRBV7-2, the J call TRBJ2-7; 9 nucleotides line up with TRBD2. Per germline, CDR1 SGHTA and CDR2 FQGNSA. The CDR3 totals 15 residues. Losses at the gene ends were 1 base for V and 4 bases for J; bases not matched to a gene: 5.